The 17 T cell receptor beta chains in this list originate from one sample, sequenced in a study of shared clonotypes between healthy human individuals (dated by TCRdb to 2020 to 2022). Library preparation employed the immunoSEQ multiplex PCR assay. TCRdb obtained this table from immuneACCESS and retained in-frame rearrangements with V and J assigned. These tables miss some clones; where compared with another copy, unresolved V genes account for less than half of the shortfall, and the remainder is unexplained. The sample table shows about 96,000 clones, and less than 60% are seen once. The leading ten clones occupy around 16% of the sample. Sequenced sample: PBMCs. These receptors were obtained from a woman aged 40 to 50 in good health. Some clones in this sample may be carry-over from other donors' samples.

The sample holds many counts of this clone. The CDR3 spells CASSLWGNTIYF. In DNA, the CDR3 is TGTGCCAGCAGCTTGTGGGGAAACACCATATATTTT. The gene calls are TRBV5-4 and TRBJ1-3; unclear D gene. Germline V gives CDR1 SGHNT, CDR2 YYREEE (reference sequence). V lost 1 base and J 4 bases, leaving 3 bases between the germline ends. The CDR3 is 12 amino acids.

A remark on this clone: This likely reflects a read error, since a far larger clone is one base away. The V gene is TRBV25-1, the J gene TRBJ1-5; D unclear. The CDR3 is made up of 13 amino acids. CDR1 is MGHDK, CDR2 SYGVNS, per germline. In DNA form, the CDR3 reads TGTGCCAGCAGCGTGCGTTGGAATCAGCCCCAGCATTTC. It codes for CASSVRWNQPQHF.

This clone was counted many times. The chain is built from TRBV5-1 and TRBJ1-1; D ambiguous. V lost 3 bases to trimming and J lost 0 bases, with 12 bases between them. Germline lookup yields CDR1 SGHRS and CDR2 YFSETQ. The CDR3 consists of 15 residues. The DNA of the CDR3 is TGCGCCAGCAGCTCTGCCTCGGGAATGAACACTGAAGCTTTCTTT. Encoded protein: CASSSASGMNTEAFF. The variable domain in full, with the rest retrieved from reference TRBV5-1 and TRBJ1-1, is KAGVTQTPRYLIKTRGQQVTLSCSPISGHRSVSWYQQTPGQGLQFLFEYFSETQRNKGNFPGRFSGRQFSNSRSEMNVSTLELGDSALYLCASSSASGMNTEAFFGQGTRLTVV.

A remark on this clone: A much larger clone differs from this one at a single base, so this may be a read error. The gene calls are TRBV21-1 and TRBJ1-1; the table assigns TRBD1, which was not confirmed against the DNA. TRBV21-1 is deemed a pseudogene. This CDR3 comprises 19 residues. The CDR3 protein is CASSKAMLRDSSLNTEASF. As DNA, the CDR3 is TGTGCCAGCAGCAAAGCGATGCTCCGGGACAGCAGTTTGAACACTGAAGCTTCCTTT.

DNA for the CDR3: TGTGCCAGCAGTGAAAGGAGCGGGAGGGCCTCTAATGAGCAGTTCTTC. The encoded protein is CASSERSGRASNEQFF. The rearrangement uses TRBV6-1 and TRBJ2-1; 10 positions match TRBD2. The CDR3 has 16 residues. After removal of 2 bases from V and 7 bases from J, the junction contained 8 bases not matched to a gene. Germline values: CDR1 MNHNS, CDR2 SASEGT.

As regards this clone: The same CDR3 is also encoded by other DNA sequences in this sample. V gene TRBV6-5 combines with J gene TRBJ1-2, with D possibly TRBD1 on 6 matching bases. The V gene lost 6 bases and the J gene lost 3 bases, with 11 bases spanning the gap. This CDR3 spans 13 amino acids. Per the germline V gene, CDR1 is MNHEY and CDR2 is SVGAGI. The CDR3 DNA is TGTGCCAGCAGGCGGGGGGCCGACTATGGCTACACCTTC. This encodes CASRRGADYGYTF.

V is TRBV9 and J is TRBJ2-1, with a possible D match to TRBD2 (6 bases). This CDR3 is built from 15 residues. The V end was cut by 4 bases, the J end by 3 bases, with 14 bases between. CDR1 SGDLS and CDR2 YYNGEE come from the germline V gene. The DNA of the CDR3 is TGTGCCAGCAGCACTAGCCAACCCAACTACAATGAGCAGTTCTTC. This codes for CASSTSQPNYNEQFF.

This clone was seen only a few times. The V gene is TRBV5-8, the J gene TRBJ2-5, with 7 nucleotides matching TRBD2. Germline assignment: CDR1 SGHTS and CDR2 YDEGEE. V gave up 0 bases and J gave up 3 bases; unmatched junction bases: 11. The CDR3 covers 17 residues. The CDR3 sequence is CASSLVLRGSGEETQYF. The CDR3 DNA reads TGTGCCAGCAGCTTGGTCCTCCGCGGGAGTGGAGAAGAGACCCAGTACTTC.

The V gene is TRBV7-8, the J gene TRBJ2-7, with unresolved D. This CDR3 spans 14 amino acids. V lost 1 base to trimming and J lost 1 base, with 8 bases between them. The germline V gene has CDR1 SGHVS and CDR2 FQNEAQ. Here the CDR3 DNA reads TGTGCCAGCAGCTTAGTTCGCAGTTCCTACGAGCAGTACTTC. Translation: CASSLVRSSYEQYF.

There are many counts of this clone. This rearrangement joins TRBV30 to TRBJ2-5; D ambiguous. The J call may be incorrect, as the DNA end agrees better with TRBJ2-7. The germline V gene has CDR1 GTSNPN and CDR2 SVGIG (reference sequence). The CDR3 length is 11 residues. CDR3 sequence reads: CAWERNYEQYF. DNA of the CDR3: TGTGCCTGGGAACGTAACTACGAGCAGTACTTC.

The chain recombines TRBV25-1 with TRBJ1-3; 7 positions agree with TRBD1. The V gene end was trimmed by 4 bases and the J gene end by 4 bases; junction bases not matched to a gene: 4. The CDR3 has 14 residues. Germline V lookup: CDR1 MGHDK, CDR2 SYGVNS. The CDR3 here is CASSAWDSGNTIYF. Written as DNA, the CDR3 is TGTGCCAGCAGTGCTTGGGACAGCGGAAACACCATATATTTT.

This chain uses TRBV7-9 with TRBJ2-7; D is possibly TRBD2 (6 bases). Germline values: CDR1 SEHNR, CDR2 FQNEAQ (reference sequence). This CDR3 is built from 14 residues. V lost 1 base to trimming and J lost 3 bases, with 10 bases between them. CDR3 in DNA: TGTGCCAGCAGCTTAGGGGCTAGCGACTACGAGCAGTACTTC. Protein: CASSLGASDYEQYF.

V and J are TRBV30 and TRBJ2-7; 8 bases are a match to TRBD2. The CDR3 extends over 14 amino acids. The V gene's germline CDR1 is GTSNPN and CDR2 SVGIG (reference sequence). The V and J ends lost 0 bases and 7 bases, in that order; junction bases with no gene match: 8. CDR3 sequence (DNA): TGTGCCTGGAGTGTAGTACTAGCGGAGGGGGAGCAGTACTTC. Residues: CAWSVVLAEGEQYF.

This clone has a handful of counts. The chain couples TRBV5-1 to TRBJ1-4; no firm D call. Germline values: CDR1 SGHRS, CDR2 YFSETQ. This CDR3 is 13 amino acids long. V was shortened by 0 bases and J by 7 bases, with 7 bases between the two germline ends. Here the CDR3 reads CASSLDQSEKLFF. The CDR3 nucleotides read TGCGCCAGCAGCTTGGACCAGAGTGAAAAACTGTTTTTT.

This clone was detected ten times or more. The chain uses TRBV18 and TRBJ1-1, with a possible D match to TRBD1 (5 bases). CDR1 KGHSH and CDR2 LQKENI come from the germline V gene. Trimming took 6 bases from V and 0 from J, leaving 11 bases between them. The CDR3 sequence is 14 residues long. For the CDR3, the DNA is TGTGCCAGCTCGACCCGACAGTTGAACACTGAAGCTTTCTTT. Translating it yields CASSTRQLNTEAFF. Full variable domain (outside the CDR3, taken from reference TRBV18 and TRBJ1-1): NAGVMQNPRHLVRRRGQEARLRCSPMKGHSHVYWYRQLPEEGLKFMVYLQKENIIDESGMPKERFSAEFPKEGPSILRIQQVVRGDSAAYFCASSTRQLNTEAFFGQGTRLTVV.

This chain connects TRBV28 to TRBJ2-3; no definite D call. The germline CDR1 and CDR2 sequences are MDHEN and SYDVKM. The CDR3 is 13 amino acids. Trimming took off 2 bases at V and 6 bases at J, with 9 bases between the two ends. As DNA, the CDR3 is TGTGCCAGCAGTTTAGAGGTGAGGGATACGCAGTATTTT. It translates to CASSLEVRDTQYF.

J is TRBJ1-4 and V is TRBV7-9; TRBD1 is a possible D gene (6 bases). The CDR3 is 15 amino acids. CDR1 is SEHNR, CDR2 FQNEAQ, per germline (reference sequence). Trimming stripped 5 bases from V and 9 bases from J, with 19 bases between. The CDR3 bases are TGTGCCAGCAGCCCCGTCGGGGGCCGGGGACAAAAACTGTTTTTT. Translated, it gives CASSPVGGRGQKLFF.